This TCR beta chain was identified during a study of blood T cell repertoires in COVID-19. Study-level background: Some COVID-19 samples were acute and others convalescent; all came from the United States, Italy and Spain. PBMCs, B-cell-depleted T cells, or T cells provided the cDNA or gDNA that made up the material.

Per the study methods: Scientists estimated how many nucleated cells there were by amplifying reference gene primers. The protocol was immunoSEQ multiplex PCR, while the TCRdb copy is restricted to in-frame clones and leaves out a portion. The DNA gave D and trimming, while V, J and clone size come from that table. Of approximately 90,000 clones listed, 60% to 85% are singletons. Material: peripheral blood. This receptor was obtained from a human donor in a cohort sampled during active COVID-19.

The CDR3 reads CASSGVDGLGTQYF. In DNA form, the CDR3 reads TGCGCCAGCAGCGGAGTGGATGGATTGGGGACCCAGTACTTC. J is TRBJ2-5 and V is TRBV5-1; D gene ambiguous. Germline V lookup: CDR1 SGHRS, CDR2 YFSETQ. The CDR3 length is 14 residues. V lost 4 bases to trimming and J lost 7 bases, with 17 bases between them.